The 11 T cell receptor beta chains listed next were all sequenced from one sample in a study of response to subunit inactivated influenza vaccine. MiXCR, run by TCRdb on the RT-PCR reads, gives a single entry per CDR3 protein. The table lists around 710,000 distinct CDR3 sequences, roughly 14% of them singletons. Sequences were derived from PBMCs from blood, sampled around 15 days before vaccination. Source of these receptors: a man over 45 who received an inactivated influenza vaccine.

This clonotype occurred a few times. J is TRBJ2-6 and V is TRBV12-3 or TRBV12-4; 7 bases line up with TRBD1. The CDR3 has 17 amino acids. V lost 4 bases and J lost 0; bases outside the gene matches: 6. CDR3 loop: CASSYGRGTSGANVLTF. The CDR3 DNA follows: TGTGCCAGCAGTTATGGCAGGGGGACCTCTGGGGCCAACGTCCTGACTTTC.

With respect to this clonotype: A much more abundant neighbour one base away suggests this may be a read error. The chain carries TRBV12-3 or TRBV12-4 and TRBJ2-3; D call uncertain. The length of the CDR3 is 14 residues. V lost 10 bases to trimming and J lost 2 bases, with 16 bases between them. CDR3 protein: CATLLLQYTDTQYF. CDR3 bases: TGTGCCACCCTACTTCTACAGTACACAGATACGCAGTATTTT.

This clonotype was detected many times. This chain connects TRBV29-1 to TRBJ1-5, with D uncertain. Trimming cost V 4 bases and J 3 bases, with 10 bases left between them. The CDR3 covers 13 residues. Looked up from germline, CDR1 is SQVTM and CDR2 is ANQGSEA. The CDR3 DNA reads TGCAGCGTTGGAGAGGGAATCAATCAGCCCCAGCATTTT. This gives the protein CSVGEGINQPQHF.

On this clonotype: A junction end diverges from the germline sequence, so it may reflect a read error. The rearrangement joins TRBV3-1 to TRBJ2-3, with TRBD1 matching 10 bases. Germline loops: CDR1 LGHDT, CDR2 YNNKEL (reference sequence). This CDR3 is 15 amino acids long. CDR3 coding DNA: TGTGCCTGCAGCCAAGTGGGGACAGGGGCAGATACGCAGTATTTT. Protein sequence: CACSQVGTGADTQYF.

The chain uses TRBV28 and TRBJ1-5, with TRBD1 matching over 7 bases. With 9 bases clipped from V and 9 bases from J, the junction kept 5 bases outside the gene matches. Germline CDR1 MDHEN, CDR2 SYDVKM. This CDR3 contains 11 residues. CDR3 sequence: CASEQGRPQHF. The CDR3, as DNA: TGTGCCAGTGAACAGGGGAGGCCCCAGCATTTT.

This clonotype was counted ten times or more. The chain combines TRBV10-3 with TRBJ2-4; the D gene is possibly TRBD2 (5 bases). The germline gives CDR1 ENHRY, CDR2 SYGVKD. The CDR3 has 14 amino acids. The V and J ends lost 3 bases and 2 bases respectively, with 8 bases between them. CDR3 bases: TGTGCCATCAGTGACACCGGGACCAAAAACATTCAGTACTTC. Amino acids: CAISDTGTKNIQYF.

This clonotype was seen only a few times. The chain couples TRBV7-2 to TRBJ2-1; D is undetermined. V was pared by 4 bases and J by 10 bases, with 14 bases between. The CDR3 is 13 amino acids. Germline CDR1 SGHTA, CDR2 FQGNSA. CDR3 residues: CASSSEHLLEQFF. DNA of the CDR3: TGTGCCAGCAGCTCCGAGCATCTCCTCGAGCAGTTCTTC.

The rearrangement uses TRBV5-4 and TRBJ1-2, with TRBD1 as a possible D gene (5 bases). CDR3 length equals 14 residues. Germline V gene sequence: CDR1 SGHNT, CDR2 YYREEE (reference sequence). V lost 0 bases and J lost 4, with 10 bases in between. This CDR3 is CASSLGRQIYGYTF. The CDR3, as DNA: TGTGCCAGCAGCTTGGGCAGACAGATCTATGGCTACACCTTC.

CDR3 nucleotide sequence: TGTGCCAGCAGTTTTTTACCGACAGCGCCGGGAGAGCAGTACTTC. Translation: CASSFLPTAPGEQYF. The chain joins TRBV12-3 or TRBV12-4 to TRBJ2-7; D is perhaps TRBD1 or TRBD2 (5 bases each). This CDR3 spans 15 amino acids. Trimming took off 3 bases at V and 7 bases at J, with 19 bases between the two ends.

The CDR3 is CSVEDVSSGSEQYF. The CDR3 nucleotides read TGCAGCGTTGAAGATGTGTCTAGCGGGAGCGAGCAGTACTTC. This chain connects TRBV29-1 to TRBJ2-7; 10 nucleotides match TRBD2. CDR3 length: 14 residues. The V and J ends lost 0 bases and 6 bases, in that order; junction bases with no gene match: 5. CDR1 SQVTM and CDR2 ANQGSEA come from the germline V gene.

The gene calls are TRBV6-1 and TRBJ2-3; 10 positions match TRBD1. The CDR3 is made up of 15 amino acids. V shed 7 bases, J shed 1 base, and the junction held 5 bases outside the gene matches. CDR1 MNHNS and CDR2 SASEGT come from the germline V gene. Here the CDR3 DNA reads TGTGCCAGCAAGAGGGACAGGGGCGGCACAGATACGCAGTATTTT. Translated: CASKRDRGGTDTQYF.